Below are 13 T cell receptor beta chains sequenced from a single sample in a study of blood T cell repertoires in COVID-19. Profiled with immunoSEQ multiplex PCR; TCRdb holds only in-frame clones, not every one. This sample has around 200,000 clones, with 75% to 90% found just once. The specimen was peripheral blood. Every receptor here comes from a human donor with active or convalescent COVID-19. The donor label of this sample is uncertain.

The chain carries TRBV28 and TRBJ1-4, with TRBD1 as a possible D gene (5 bases). The CDR3 sequence is 15 residues long. Germline V gene data show CDR1 as MDHEN and CDR2 as SYDVKM. Trimming took off 6 bases at V and 5 bases at J, with 16 bases between the two ends. The CDR3 protein is CASSSGTGKNEKLFF. The CDR3 DNA reads as TGTGCCAGCAGCTCCGGGACTGGGAAAAATGAAAAACTGTTTTTT.

This sequence joins TRBV30 and TRBJ2-2, with TRBD1 matching 10 bases. Per germline, CDR1 GTSNPN and CDR2 SVGIG (reference sequence). The CDR3 runs to 15 residues. The ends lost 4 bases at V and 6 bases at J; junction bases unmatched: 8. As DNA, the CDR3 is TGTGCCTGGAACCCCCTCGGACAGGGGGCCGGGGAGCTGTTTTTT. Translation: CAWNPLGQGAGELFF.

The V gene is TRBV18, the J gene TRBJ1-1; D gene uncertain. V was shortened by 2 bases and J by 3 bases, with 10 bases between the two germline ends. The CDR3 has 14 residues. CDR1 and CDR2 (germline): KGHSH, LQKENI. The CDR3 DNA sequence: TGTGCCAGCTCACCAAAAGTCGGGGACACTGAAGCTTTCTTT. Translated, it gives CASSPKVGDTEAFF.

The V and J genes are TRBV3-1 (or the pseudogene TRBV3-2) and TRBJ1-6, with D maybe TRBD1 (6 bases). Germline-derived CDR1 and CDR2 are LGHDT and YNNKEL (reference sequence). CDR3 length equals 14 residues. V was pared by 1 base and J by 7 bases, with 8 bases between. Here the CDR3 reads CASSQGQVNSPLHF. The CDR3 DNA follows: TGTGCCAGCAGCCAAGGACAGGTGAATTCACCCCTCCACTTT.

This rearrangement joins TRBV19 to TRBJ1-5, with TRBD1 matching 8 bases. Germline values: CDR1 LNHDA, CDR2 SQIVND (reference sequence). The CDR3 is 16 residues long. The trim removed 8 bases at V and 4 bases at J, leaving 13 bases unmatched. Here the CDR3 reads CASGGTGVLGNQPQHF. The CDR3, as DNA: TGTGCCAGTGGGGGGACAGGAGTTTTAGGGAATCAGCCCCAGCATTTT.

V usage is TRBV3-1 (or the pseudogene TRBV3-2) and J usage is TRBJ1-3; maybe TRBD1 (5 bases). Trimming shortened V by 3 bases and J by 0 bases, and 12 bases separated the two germline ends. CDR3 length: 16 residues. CDR1 is LGHDT and CDR2 is YNNKEL in the germline V gene (reference sequence). The CDR3 nucleotides read TGTGCCAGCAGCCAGGAAACAGGAACCTCTGGAAACACCATATATTTT. Protein: CASSQETGTSGNTIYF.

The chain couples TRBV28 to TRBJ1-1; no clear D gene. This CDR3 has 13 residues. The V end lost 2 bases, the J end lost 0 bases, and 4 bases lay between the germline ends. Germline V gene sequence: CDR1 MDHEN, CDR2 SYDVKM. The CDR3 here is CASSLIMNTEAFF. CDR3 sequence (DNA): TGTGCCAGCAGTTTAATCATGAACACTGAAGCTTTCTTT.

The chain is built from TRBV5-1 and TRBJ1-1, with D tentatively TRBD1 (5 bases). The CDR3 extends over 18 amino acids. Germline V gives CDR1 SGHRS, CDR2 YFSETQ. Trimming shortened V by 2 bases and J by 4 bases, and 24 bases separated the two germline ends. The CDR3 loop reads CASSLEGLGAGPGTEAFF. In DNA, the CDR3 is TGCGCCAGCAGCTTAGAGGGACTTGGGGCAGGGCCCGGCACTGAAGCTTTCTTT.

The gene calls are TRBV2 and TRBJ2-3, with no clear D. The CDR3 is 14 amino acids. In germline, CDR1 is SNHLY, CDR2 FYNNEI. Trimming removed 10 bases at V and 0 bases at J, with 14 bases between. In DNA, the CDR3 is TGTGCCATGACCCGAGAGGTTAGCACAGATACGCAGTATTTT. Translation: CAMTREVSTDTQYF.

The chain combines TRBV5-8 with TRBJ1-1; unclear D gene. The CDR3 runs 15 residues. V lost 0 bases and J 8 bases, leaving 17 bases between the germline ends. Germline-derived CDR1 and CDR2 are SGHTS and YDEGEE. In DNA, the CDR3 is TGTGCCAGCAGCTTGGCCGTGACAAGGTCGGCCGAAGCTTTCTTT. Amino acids: CASSLAVTRSAEAFF.

V gene TRBV10-3 combines with J gene TRBJ2-1; the D gene is possibly TRBD2 (5 bases). The CDR3 is 14 amino acids. The germline V and J ends were trimmed by 2 bases and 5 bases, with 10 bases remaining between them. Per germline, CDR1 ENHRY and CDR2 SYGVKD. The CDR3 region is CAISEGGLNNEQFF. CDR3 in DNA: TGTGCCATCAGTGAGGGCGGGCTGAACAATGAGCAGTTCTTC.

The chain is built from TRBV3-1 (or the pseudogene TRBV3-2) and TRBJ2-7; 8 bases are a match to TRBD1. Unmatched junction bases numbered 3, after V lost 3 bases and J lost 2 bases. Germline V gene lookup returns CDR1 LGHDT and CDR2 YNNKEL (reference sequence). The CDR3 loop spans 14 amino acids. Here the CDR3 DNA reads TGTGCCAGCAGCCAGCCCAGGGGGCCCTACGAGCAGTACTTC. This codes for CASSQPRGPYEQYF.

The J gene is TRBJ2-7, the V gene TRBV29-1; tentative D call: TRBD2 (6 bases). Between the trimmed V and J ends, which lost 6 bases and 2 bases, there was a span of 17 bases. CDR1 is SQVTM, CDR2 ANQGSEA, per germline. The CDR3 consists of 14 residues. CDR3 nucleotide sequence: TGCAGCGTGGAGGAGGGGACGCGTACCTACGAGCAGTACTTC. Its protein is CSVEEGTRTYEQYF.